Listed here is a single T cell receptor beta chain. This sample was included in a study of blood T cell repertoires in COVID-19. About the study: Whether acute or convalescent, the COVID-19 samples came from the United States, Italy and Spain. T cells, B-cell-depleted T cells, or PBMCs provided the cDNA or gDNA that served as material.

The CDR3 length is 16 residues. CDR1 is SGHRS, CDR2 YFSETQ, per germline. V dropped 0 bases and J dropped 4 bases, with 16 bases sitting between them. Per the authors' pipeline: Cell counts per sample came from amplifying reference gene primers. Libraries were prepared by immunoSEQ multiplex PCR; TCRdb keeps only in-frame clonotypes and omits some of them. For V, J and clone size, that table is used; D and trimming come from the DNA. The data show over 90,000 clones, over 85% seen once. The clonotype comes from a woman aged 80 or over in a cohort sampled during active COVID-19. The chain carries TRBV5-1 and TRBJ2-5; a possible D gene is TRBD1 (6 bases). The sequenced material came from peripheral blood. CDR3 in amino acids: CASSLGDTIDSETQYF. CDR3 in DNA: TGCGCCAGCAGCTTGGGGGACACCATAGACTCAGAGACCCAGTACTTC.